The 24 T cell receptor beta chains below come from one sample, sequenced in a study of cytomegalovirus exposure and HLA in healthy donors. The PCR contained 60 Vbeta and 13 Jbeta primers. Using immunoSEQ multiplex PCR, the repertoire was profiled, and TCRdb retains in-frame clones only, with some absent. The sample lists tens of thousands of clones, around three quarters occurring once. The sequenced material came from PBMCs. Receptors originate from a middle-aged woman in good health and CMV-seronegative.

V and J are TRBV5-4 and TRBJ1-1; tentatively, D is TRBD1 (6 bases). CDR3 length: 15 amino acids. CDR1 is SGHNT and CDR2 is YYREEE in the germline V gene (reference sequence). The V end lost 4 bases, the J end lost 6 bases, and 19 bases lay between the germline ends. The CDR3 loop is CASSIPGQTHPEAFF. The CDR3 nucleotides read TGTGCCAGCAGCATACCTGGACAGACCCACCCTGAAGCTTTCTTT. Based on the CDR3 plus reference TRBV5-4 and TRBJ1-1, the full variable domain is ETGVTQSPTHLIKTRGQQVTLRCSSQSGHNTVSWYQQALGQGPQFIFQYYREEENGRGNFPPRFSGLQFPNYSSELNVNALELDDSALYLCASSIPGQTHPEAFFGQGTRLTVV.

With regard to this clone: One end of the junction is discordant with germline, which a read error may explain. V is TRBV6-6 and J is TRBJ2-2, with 7 positions matching TRBD1. CDR3 length: 15 amino acids. Germline CDR1 MNHNY, CDR2 SVGAGI (reference sequence). The CDR3 DNA is TGTGCCAGCAGTTACTCGACAGGGAACAACGGGGAGCTGTTTTTT. Its protein is CASSYSTGNNGELFF.

This clone has more than one count but fewer than ten. V is TRBV29-1 and J is TRBJ1-1, with 7 nucleotides matching TRBD1. Per germline, CDR1 SQVTM and CDR2 ANQGSEA. V was pared by 4 bases and J by 0 bases, with 2 bases of the junction left unmatched. The CDR3 has 13 residues. CDR3 coding DNA: TGCAGCGTTGGGGACAGACTGAACACTGAAGCTTTCTTT. This translates into CSVGDRLNTEAFF.

The rearrangement links TRBV19 to TRBJ2-3, with 8 bases that match TRBD1. Germline assignment: CDR1 LNHDA and CDR2 SQIVND (reference sequence). With 5 bases clipped from V and 7 bases from J, the junction kept 11 bases outside the gene matches. This CDR3 is 15 amino acids long. The CDR3 here is CASSAGQGFGNTQYF. DNA of the CDR3: TGTGCCAGTAGTGCCGGACAGGGATTTGGTAATACGCAGTATTTT.

CDR3: CASSQVHSTPYYEQYF. As DNA, the CDR3 is TGCGCCAGCAGCCAGGTGCACTCTACCCCATACTACGAGCAGTACTTC. V gene TRBV4-1 combines with J gene TRBJ2-7, with D uncertain. This CDR3 contains 16 residues. CDR1 is MGHRA and CDR2 is YSYEKL in the germline V gene. V was trimmed by 3 bases and J by 3 bases, leaving 18 bases between them.

The chain carries TRBV6-7 and TRBJ2-7; tentative D call: TRBD2 (6 bases). TRBV6-7 is filed as an ORF, its function uncertain. This CDR3 spans 15 amino acids. V lost 6 bases and J lost 7, with 22 bases in between. The CDR3, as DNA: TGTGCCAGCAGGGGGAGGCCCCCCATAGGGATGGAGCAGTACTTC. Protein product: CASRGRPPIGMEQYF.

This clone was seen only a few times. This chain links TRBV5-6 with TRBJ2-5; D is perhaps TRBD1 (6 bases). V lost 4 bases and J 7 bases, leaving 17 bases between the germline ends. The germline gives CDR1 SGHDT, CDR2 YYEEEE. This CDR3 spans 14 amino acids. CDR3 DNA: TGTGCCAGCAGCGGGACAATAAAGGAGGTGACCCAGTACTTC. Amino acid sequence: CASSGTIKEVTQYF.

This clone was detected a few times. The genes are TRBV18 and TRBJ2-7; D ambiguous. Between the trimmed V and J ends, which lost 3 bases and 0 bases, there was a span of 6 bases. Germline V gene sequence: CDR1 KGHSH, CDR2 LQKENI. The CDR3 is 13 amino acids. CDR3 residues: CASSPPSSYEQYF. CDR3 nucleotide sequence: TGTGCCAGCTCACCGCCGAGCTCCTACGAGCAGTACTTC.

The rearrangement joins TRBV5-6 to TRBJ1-2, with TRBD1 as a possible D gene (6 bases). This CDR3 spans 13 amino acids. Trimming left V 3 bases short and J 6 bases short, with 12 bases between. Per germline, CDR1 SGHDT and CDR2 YYEEEE. The CDR3 DNA reads TGTGCCAGCAGCTGGCGGGGGGCGGATGGCTACACCTTC. This codes for CASSWRGADGYTF.

CDR3 sequence: CAWSAPTPSTAPLNEQYF. Here the CDR3 DNA reads TGTGCCTGGAGTGCCCCAACACCTTCGACTGCCCCCCTTAACGAGCAGTACTTC. The chain joins TRBV30 to TRBJ2-7; no reliable D call. This CDR3 contains 18 residues. Looked up from germline, CDR1 is GTSNPN and CDR2 is SVGIG (reference sequence). V lost 1 base and J 5 bases, leaving 27 bases between the germline ends.

This clone was observed a handful of times. The V and J genes are TRBV10-3 and TRBJ1-1; the D gene is possibly TRBD1 (5 bases). V was cut by 8 bases and J by 1 base, with 14 bases left in between. Germline-derived CDR1 and CDR2 are ENHRY and SYGVKD. CDR3 length: 14 amino acids. CDR3 bases: TGTGCCATCGGGAAATGGGGGGGGAACACTGAAGCTTTCTTT. Translation gives CAIGKWGGNTEAFF.

The chain recombines TRBV7-2 with TRBJ2-3, with D tentatively TRBD2 (5 bases). V was pared by 4 bases and J by 2 bases, with 19 bases between. This CDR3 has 17 residues. Looked up from germline, CDR1 is SGHTA and CDR2 is FQGNSA. The CDR3 nucleotides are TGTGCCAGCAGCTCAAGGGTGGGAGTCTTGGACACAGATACGCAGTATTTT. This codes for CASSSRVGVLDTDTQYF.

The chain joins TRBV6-1 to TRBJ1-6, with no clear D. This CDR3 region has 13 residues. V lost 8 bases and J 10 bases, leaving 15 bases between the germline ends. CDR1 is MNHNS, CDR2 SASEGT, per germline. CDR3 sequence (DNA): TGTGCCAGCCAGACAACCGTAATGTCACCCCTCCACTTT. It yields the protein CASQTTVMSPLHF.

CDR3 in amino acids: CASSSGTGFNTGELFF. CDR3 coding DNA: TGTGCCAGCAGCTCGGGGACTGGATTCAACACCGGGGAGCTGTTTTTT. The rearrangement links TRBV7-8 to TRBJ2-2; D may be TRBD2 (6 bases). This CDR3 is 16 amino acids long. In germline, CDR1 is SGHVS, CDR2 FQNEAQ. V shed 4 bases and J shed 2 bases, with 14 bases lying between them.

V usage is TRBV5-4 and J usage is TRBJ2-1, with D unclear. This CDR3 spans 14 amino acids. Trimming took off 0 bases at V and 7 bases at J, with 11 bases between the two ends. Looked up from germline, CDR1 is SGHNT and CDR2 is YYREEE (reference sequence). The CDR3 bases are TGTGCCAGCAGCTTGGCCAGTCGCCGAAATGAGCAGTTCTTC. Protein: CASSLASRRNEQFF.

The rearrangement links TRBV29-1 to TRBJ2-1; a weak D match, TRBD2 (6 bases). The CDR3 totals 16 residues. CDR1 is SQVTM, CDR2 ANQGSEA, per germline. The V end was cut by 4 bases, the J end by 4 bases, with 20 bases between. The CDR3 loop is CSVASPISGSYNEQFF. The CDR3 DNA sequence: TGCAGCGTTGCTTCCCCCATCAGCGGGTCGTACAATGAGCAGTTCTTC.

This clone was picked up a small number of times. CDR3 in DNA: TGCGCCAGCAGCAGGACTTTCAGCTCCTACAATGAGCAGTTCTTC. It encodes CASSRTFSSYNEQFF. The rearrangement joins TRBV5-1 to TRBJ2-1; tentatively, D is TRBD2 (5 bases). Germline-derived CDR1 and CDR2 are SGHRS and YFSETQ. Trimming left V 4 bases short and J 0 bases short, with 11 bases between. The CDR3 has 15 amino acids.

J is TRBJ1-3 and V is TRBV28; D might be TRBD1 (5 bases). Trimming removed 1 base at V and 4 bases at J, with 14 bases between. The CDR3 runs to 16 residues. CDR1 and CDR2 (germline): MDHEN, SYDVKM. As DNA, the CDR3 is TGTGCCAGCAGTTTATTGGGGCCCGTGGCCGGAAACACCATATATTTT. Protein product: CASSLLGPVAGNTIYF.

This chain joins TRBV25-1 and TRBJ2-2, with D unclear. The V and J ends lost 7 bases and 7 bases respectively, with 10 bases between them. Germline V gene lookup returns CDR1 MGHDK and CDR2 SYGVNS. This CDR3 has 12 residues. In nucleotides, the CDR3 is TGTGCCAGCACCCGAGAAGACGGGGAGCTGTTTTTT. It translates to CASTREDGELFF.

This clone has just one count. The J gene is TRBJ2-7, the V gene TRBV27; TRBD2 agrees at 12 bases. V gave up 6 bases and J gave up 4 bases; unmatched junction bases: 4. This CDR3 spans 14 amino acids. Germline V lookup: CDR1 MNHEY, CDR2 SMNVEV (reference sequence). The CDR3 DNA reads as TGTGCCAGCAGATCGACTAGCGGGAGTTACGAGCAGTACTTC. This translates into CASRSTSGSYEQYF.

The chain recombines TRBV5-6 with TRBJ1-3; D possibly corresponds to TRBD1 (5 bases). The germline gives CDR1 SGHDT, CDR2 YYEEEE. Trimming took 0 bases from V and 0 from J, leaving 10 bases between them. The CDR3 runs 16 residues. CDR3: CASSLGGRRSGNTIYF. CDR3 coding DNA: TGTGCCAGCAGCTTGGGGGGCAGGCGCTCTGGAAACACCATATATTTT.

The rearrangement uses TRBV2 and TRBJ1-1; 7 bases align to TRBD1. The V segment lost 7 bases and the J segment 0 bases; nucleotides outside the gene matches: 11. CDR3 length: 16 residues. Germline CDR1 and CDR2: SNHLY and FYNNEI. The CDR3 is CASNSGGGAMNTEAFF. The DNA for the CDR3 is TGTGCCAGCAACAGTGGAGGGGGCGCGATGAACACTGAAGCTTTCTTT.

This clone was counted a few times. The chain recombines TRBV19 with TRBJ2-2, with 8 nucleotides matching TRBD1. CDR3 length equals 15 residues. CDR1 and CDR2 (germline): LNHDA, SQIVND (reference sequence). With V trimmed by 3 bases and J by 7 bases, 7 bases remained unmatched. The CDR3 region has the DNA TGTGCCAGTAGTATCGGACAGGGTGTGTTCGGGGAGCTGTTTTTT. Amino acids: CASSIGQGVFGELFF.

The chain links TRBV30 to TRBJ2-1, with TRBD2 matching 9 bases. Germline CDR1 is GTSNPN and CDR2 is SVGIG (reference sequence). The J segment lost 8 bases and the V segment lost 2 bases, leaving 10 bases of the junction unmatched. This CDR3 has 15 amino acids. Here the CDR3 DNA reads TGTGCCTGGAGTCCTGGCGCGGGGGGGCTCGATGAGCAGTTCTTC. Protein: CAWSPGAGGLDEQFF.